These T cell receptor beta chains were read from a single sample in a study of blood T cell repertoires in COVID-19. This table comes from immunoSEQ multiplex PCR, and its TCRdb copy is limited to in-frame clones, with some not included. The data contain roughly 370,000 clones, about 87% of them seen just once; the ten biggest clones take up about a tenth. Input material: PBMCs or T cells enriched from blood (not recorded which). These receptors came from a woman aged 45-59 years who had recovered from COVID-19. The CDR3 runs from the conserved cysteine through the conserved F or W. The D gene is left open where the match is weak. Clone size is not always given. Where it is, it says once, few, many or a class for expanded clones.

D gene	J gene	V gene	clone size	CDR3 DNA	CDR3 protein
TRBD1	TRBJ2-7	TRBV7-8	.	TGTGCCAGCAGCTTAGGCATCGGGACAGGGAATTCCTACGAGCAGTACTTC	CASSLGIGTGNSYEQYF
TRBD1	TRBJ2-7	TRBV7-9	.	TGTGCCAGCAGCCCCGGACAGGGGGCCACCTACGAGCAGTACTTC	CASSPGQGATYEQYF
TRBD1	TRBJ2-2	TRBV5-5	few	TGTGCCAGCAGAGGGACAGGGCTCATCGGGGAGCTGTTTTTT	CASRGTGLIGELFF
TRBD1	TRBJ2-2	TRBV7-9	.	TGTGCCAGCAGCCCGACAGGGACCCCCGGGGAGCTGTTTTTT	CASSPTGTPGELFF
.	TRBJ1-5	TRBV2	.	TGTGCCAGCAGTCACGACAGAGAGGATCAGCCCCAGCATTTT	CASSHDREDQPQHF
TRBD1	TRBJ1-5	TRBV30	.	TGTGCCTGCAAAGGGACAGGAAATCAGCCCCAGCATTTT	CACKGTGNQPQHF
.	TRBJ1-5	TRBV27	few	TGTGCCAGCAGTTTATCGATTGTAGCAAATCAGCCCCAGCATTTT	CASSLSIVANQPQHF
.	TRBJ1-6	TRBV5-1	.	TGCGCCAGCAGCTCGGTGGCGGGTAAAAATTCACCCCTCCACTTT	CASSSVAGKNSPLHF
TRBD1	TRBJ1-1	TRBV5-1	.	TGCGCCAGCAGCTTGGGACAGGGGGGGAGTTTCTTT	CASSLGQGGSFF
.	TRBJ2-1	TRBV30	.	TGTGCCTGGAAACAACCGGGAGCCCTATACAATGAGCAGTTCTTC	CAWKQPGALYNEQFF
TRBD2	TRBJ2-1	TRBV6-5	.	TGTGCCAGCACAGGGACTAGCGGGGGAACAGTTGAGCAGTTCTTC	CASTGTSGGTVEQFF
TRBD1	TRBJ1-2	TRBV28	.	TGTGCCAGCAGCACAGCTAAGACAGGGGGTAACTATGGCTACACCTTC	CASSTAKTGGNYGYTF
.	TRBJ2-7	TRBV12-3/TRBV12-4	.	TGTGCCAGCAGCTCCCGTAGCTACGAGCAGTACTTC	CASSSRSYEQYF
TRBD2	TRBJ2-3	TRBV28	.	TGTGCCAGCAGTTTCCGGTTGCTAGCGGGGGCAGATACGCAGTATTTT	CASSFRLLAGADTQYF
TRBD1	TRBJ1-1	TRBV19	.	TGTGCCAGTAGTACGGGGGACAGGCGAACTGAAGCTTTCTTT	CASSTGDRRTEAFF
.	TRBJ2-5	TRBV4-3	.	TGCGCCAGCAGCGGAGGCGGGGAACCATCCCAAGAGACCCAGTACTTC	CASSGGGEPSQETQYF